The sequence of this T cell receptor (beta chain) was determined in a study of cytomegalovirus exposure and HLA in healthy donors. The study's findings and limits: The majority of CMV-associated TCR beta chains were reported as apparently HLA-restricted in a later analysis. Based on reports, TCR beta sequences accurately predicted HLA-A and HLA-B alleles for most subjects. Generally TCR sequences proved uncommon, though certain public TCRs appeared in numerous donors.

The germline V gene encodes CDR1 SQVTM and CDR2 ANQGSEA. The trim removed 4 bases at V and 3 bases at J, leaving 8 bases unmatched. The CDR3 has 14 residues. PCR used 60 Vbeta primers and 13 Jbeta primers. Measured with immunoSEQ multiplex PCR; TCRdb has only the in-frame clones, and not every one. The table records around 99,000 clones, about 80% of them present only once. As to this clone: What it binds is not known.

The clonotype comes from a man aged 30 to 45 in good health and CMV-seronegative. The rearrangement uses TRBV29-1 and TRBJ2-5, with 7 bases identical to TRBD2. Sequences were obtained from PBMCs. CDR3 region: CSVGSWGGEETQYF. CDR3 bases: TGCAGCGTTGGTAGCTGGGGGGGAGAAGAGACCCAGTACTTC.